Described below is a single T cell receptor beta chain sequence and its context. No cognate antigen has been identified for it. No much larger clone is present one base from it, and per-base qualities are unavailable. V loses 0 bases of germline sequence and J loses 1 base, and the interval between the two ends is 3 bases. From the cysteine through the phenylalanine, the CDR3 covers 13 amino acids. Just the 39-base CDR3 DNA is kept, in frame starting at base 1. Taken from the germline V gene (reference sequence), the CDR1 and CDR2 loops are MNHNY and SVGAGI. This entry is derived from a study of technical replicates of blood from a handful of donors (dated by TCRdb to about 2017). Library preparation used the immunoSEQ multiplex PCR assay. TCRdb stores this immuneACCESS table with in-frame sequences only. Part of the clones is absent; in the studies checked, under half of the shortfall reflects unresolved V genes, and no reason is known for the rest. The sample table shows 65,000 to 80,000 clones, and over 95% are seen once. The ten top clones hold approximately 0.2% of the sample.

The source of this sequence is a human donor in good health. The rearranged chain carries TRBV6-6 and TRBJ1-1, with the D gene too uncertain to name. Specimen: T cells isolated from PBMCs. The CDR3 sequence is CASSYSQNTEAFF. The nucleotides are TGTGCCAGCAGTTACTCCCAGAACACTGAAGCTTTCTTT.